The 17 T cell receptor beta chains listed next were all sequenced from one sample in a study of radiation and T cells in renal cell carcinoma. Assay: immunoSEQ multiplex PCR; the TCRdb copy retains only in-frame clones and omits some. The sample yields just over 95,000 clones, about 88% seen once. The time point denotes: baseline pretreatment blood. As to treatment: 15 Gy SBRT to primary tumor, nephrectomy 4 weeks later. The input for sequencing was blood, taken from a patient whose treatment included radiotherapy and nephrectomy. These receptors all come from a middle-aged man with renal cell carcinoma.

The rearrangement joins TRBV18 to TRBJ1-1, with D tentatively TRBD1 (6 bases). Trimming took off 4 bases at V and 1 base at J, with 7 bases between the two ends. The CDR3 consists of 13 residues. The germline V gene has CDR1 KGHSH and CDR2 LQKENI. Here the CDR3 DNA reads TGTGCCAGCTCACTGGACAGGAACACTGAAGCTTTCTTT. Its translation is CASSLDRNTEAFF.

This rearrangement joins TRBV18 to TRBJ2-5, with TRBD2 identical over 10 bases. The CDR3 covers 14 residues. Trimming at V came to 4 bases and at J to 5 bases, leaving 4 bases not matched to a gene. Germline V CDR1 and CDR2: KGHSH, LQKENI. In DNA, the CDR3 is TGTGCCAGCTCACAGTCTAGCGGGGGTGAGACCCAGTACTTC. Its translation: CASSQSSGGETQYF.

Of note for this clone: At one end, the junction sequence differs from germline, possibly due to a read error. The chain combines TRBV7-7 with TRBJ2-5; 14 bases line up with TRBD2. Germline V gives CDR1 SSHAT, CDR2 FNYEAQ (reference sequence). The CDR3 has 16 amino acids. The DNA for the CDR3 is TGTGCTAGCAGCCTCGGGACTAGCGGGGGTCAAGAGACCCAGTACTTC. Protein product: CASSLGTSGGQETQYF. Looking up the rest from reference TRBV7-7 and TRBJ2-5 gives the full variable domain: GAGVSQSPRYKVTKRGQDVTLRCDPISSHATLYWYQQALGQGPEFLTYFNYEAQPDKSGLPSDRFSAERPEGSISTLTIQRTEQRDSAMYRCASSLGTSGGQETQYFGPGTRLLVL.

V usage is TRBV6-5 and J usage is TRBJ2-7; the D gene could be TRBD1 or TRBD2 (5 bases each). Trimming left V 3 bases short and J 3 bases short, with 9 bases between. The CDR3 has 13 amino acids. Germline loops: CDR1 MNHEY, CDR2 SVGAGI. The chain's CDR3 is CASSYRDGYEQYF. The CDR3 coding sequence is TGTGCCAGCAGTTATCGGGACGGCTACGAGCAGTACTTC.

This rearrangement joins TRBV7-8 to TRBJ2-7, with D tentatively TRBD2 (6 bases). Trimming removed 1 base from V and 6 bases from J, with 13 bases in between. The CDR3 is 14 residues long. Germline assignment: CDR1 SGHVS and CDR2 FQNEAQ. CDR3 DNA: TGTGCCAGCAGCTTAGACGGCGGGATAGGCGAGCAGTACTTC. Its protein product is CASSLDGGIGEQYF.

V usage is TRBV7-9 and J usage is TRBJ2-1, with TRBD2 as a possible D gene (7 bases). CDR3 length: 13 amino acids. Trimming stripped 5 bases from V and 8 bases from J, with 13 bases between. Per the germline V gene, CDR1 is SEHNR and CDR2 is FQNEAQ (reference sequence). In nucleotides, the CDR3 is TGTGCCAGCAGCGTGTGGGGGGGCGATGAGCAGTTCTTC. Its translation is CASSVWGGDEQFF.

The J gene is TRBJ2-3, the V gene TRBV29-1, with 7 positions matching TRBD2. This CDR3 has 12 residues. Per germline, CDR1 SQVTM and CDR2 ANQGSEA. The V segment lost 8 bases and the J segment 6 bases; nucleotides outside the gene matches: 8. CDR3 nucleotides: TGCAGCTTGCGACTAGCATCGGATACGCAGTATTTT. It is translated as CSLRLASDTQYF.

The V and J genes are TRBV4-1 and TRBJ1-1; 7 nucleotides align to TRBD1. This CDR3 has 16 amino acids. The junction had 7 bases not matched to a gene; V was cut back by 3 bases and J by 0 bases. Germline values: CDR1 MGHRA, CDR2 YSYEKL. CDR3 DNA: TGCGCCAGCAGCCAGACAGGGTTAGGGTTGAACACTGAAGCTTTCTTT. Its protein product is CASSQTGLGLNTEAFF.

This chain joins TRBV11-1 and TRBJ1-1, with D unclear. Per germline, CDR1 SGHAT and CDR2 FQDESV (reference sequence). Trimming took 2 bases from V and 5 from J, leaving 9 bases between them. The CDR3 has 13 residues. The CDR3 here is CASSLYRQTEAFF. CDR3 DNA sequence: TGTGCCAGCAGCTTATACCGGCAGACTGAAGCTTTCTTT.

The chain recombines TRBV15 with TRBJ2-1; 8 nucleotides agree with TRBD1. This CDR3 contains 16 residues. Germline V gene sequence: CDR1 LNHNV, CDR2 YYDKDF (reference sequence). V lost 0 bases and J lost 3; bases outside the gene matches: 4. CDR3 sequence (DNA): TGTGCCACCAGCAGAGATTTACAGGGGGTCTACAATGAGCAGTTCTTC. This translates into CATSRDLQGVYNEQFF.

J is TRBJ1-2 and V is TRBV28, with 7 bases aligning to TRBD1. CDR1 MDHEN and CDR2 SYDVKM come from the germline V gene. Losses at the gene ends were 6 bases for V and 6 bases for J; bases not matched to a gene: 19. This CDR3 is 17 amino acids long. The CDR3 coding sequence is TGTGCCAGCAGGCCTTCTGGCCCGGGACAGAAAAGGGATGGCTACACCTTC. It is translated as CASRPSGPGQKRDGYTF.

The chain joins TRBV14 to TRBJ2-2, with a tentative D call TRBD1 (5 bases). Trimming removed 1 base from V and 7 bases from J, with 13 bases in between. The CDR3 is 15 residues long. CDR1 SGHDN and CDR2 FVKESK come from the germline V gene. CDR3 amino acids: CASSQVWGQFGELFF. The CDR3 region has the DNA TGTGCCAGCAGCCAAGTATGGGGCCAGTTCGGGGAGCTGTTTTTT.

The rearrangement links TRBV7-9 to TRBJ2-7, with TRBD2 matching 11 bases. V lost 5 bases, J lost 1 base, and 7 bases stayed unmatched. From germline, CDR1 is SEHNR and CDR2 FQNEAQ (reference sequence). The CDR3 sequence is 16 residues long. The CDR3 sequence is CASSAVTSGSSYEQYF. Written as DNA, the CDR3 is TGTGCCAGCAGCGCAGTAACTAGCGGGAGTTCCTACGAGCAGTACTTC. Drawing the rest from reference TRBV7-9 and TRBJ2-7, the complete variable domain is DTGVSQNPRHKITKRGQNVTFRCDPISEHNRLYWYRQTLGQGPEFLTYFQNEAQLEKSRLLSDRFSAERPKGSFSTLEIQRTEQGDSAMYLCASSAVTSGSSYEQYFGPGTRLTVT.

This sequence joins TRBV7-3 and TRBJ1-6, with a tentative D call TRBD1 (6 bases). Germline lookup yields CDR1 SGHTA and CDR2 FQGTGA. CDR3 length: 14 amino acids. Trimming cost V 5 bases and J 7 bases, with 12 bases left between them. As DNA, the CDR3 is TGTGCCAGCAGCGCGACAGGACTCAATTCACCCCTCCACTTT. It translates to CASSATGLNSPLHF.

The chain has TRBV19 and TRBJ1-1, with D possibly TRBD1 on 6 matching bases. V was clipped by 6 bases and J by 0 bases, with 17 bases between them. Germline values: CDR1 LNHDA, CDR2 SQIVND (reference sequence). This CDR3 comprises 16 residues. Here the CDR3 DNA reads TGTGCCAGTAGGAGGGGGTCCCTTAGTATGAACACTGAAGCTTTCTTT. Protein sequence: CASRRGSLSMNTEAFF.

V usage is TRBV6-5 and J usage is TRBJ2-3; the match to TRBD2 covers 7 bases. J gave up 2 bases and V 7 bases, and 9 bases lay outside the gene matches. Per germline, CDR1 MNHEY and CDR2 SVGAGI. The CDR3 runs 15 residues. This CDR3 is CASTMGGRATDTQYF. The CDR3 DNA reads as TGTGCCAGCACCATGGGGGGGAGGGCCACAGATACGCAGTATTTT.

This chain uses TRBV4-3 with TRBJ1-6, with D unclear. From germline, CDR1 is LGHNA and CDR2 YSLEER. This CDR3 region has 13 residues. The ends were cut back, 0 bases at V and 9 bases at J, with 6 bases in the middle. CDR3 DNA: TGCGCCAGCAGCCAAGACCCGGGTTCACCCCTCCACTTT. Its protein is CASSQDPGSPLHF.